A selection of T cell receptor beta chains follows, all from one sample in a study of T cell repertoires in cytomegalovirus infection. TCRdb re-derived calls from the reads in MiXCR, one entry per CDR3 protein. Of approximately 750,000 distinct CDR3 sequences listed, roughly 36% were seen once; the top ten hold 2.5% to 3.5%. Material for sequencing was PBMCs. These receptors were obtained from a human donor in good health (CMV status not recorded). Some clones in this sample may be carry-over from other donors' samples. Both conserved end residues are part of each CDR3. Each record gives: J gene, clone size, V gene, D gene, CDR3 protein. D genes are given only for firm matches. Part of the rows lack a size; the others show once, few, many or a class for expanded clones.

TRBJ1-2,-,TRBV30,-,CAWTVITYGYTF
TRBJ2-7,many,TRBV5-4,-,CASSLRWGNEQYF
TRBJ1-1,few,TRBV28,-,CASSLGAVAFF
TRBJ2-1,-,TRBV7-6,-,CASSLDLNHDNEQFF
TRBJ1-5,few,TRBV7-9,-,CASSLEGGENQPQHF
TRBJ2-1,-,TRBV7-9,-,CASSLEGVGAEQFF
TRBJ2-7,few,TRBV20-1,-,CSARAVTYEQYF
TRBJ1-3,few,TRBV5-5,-,CASSLGYSGNTIYF
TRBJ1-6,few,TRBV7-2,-,CASSLQGLHNSPLHF
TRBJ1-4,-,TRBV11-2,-,CASSLVGSGKLFF
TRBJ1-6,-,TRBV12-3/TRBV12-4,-,CASSLDSNNSPLHF
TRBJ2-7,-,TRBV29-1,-,CSVVRLGGWDYEQYF
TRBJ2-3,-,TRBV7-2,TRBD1,CASSLARGRGRTDTQYF
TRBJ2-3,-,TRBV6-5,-,CASSYDRSTDTQYF
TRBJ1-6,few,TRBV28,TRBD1,CASSRPRPGTDNSPLHF
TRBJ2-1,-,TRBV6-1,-,CASIYTSIGGYYEQFF
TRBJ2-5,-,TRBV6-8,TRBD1,CASRTGYEETQYF
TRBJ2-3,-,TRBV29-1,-,CSVELGRGGDTQYF
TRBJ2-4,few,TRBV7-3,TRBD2,CASSSTSGAKNIQYF
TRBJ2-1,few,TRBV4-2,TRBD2,CASSQDGRYGRRDQGEQFF
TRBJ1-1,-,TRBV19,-,CAGSMAPGTEAFF
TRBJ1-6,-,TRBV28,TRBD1,CASSSYRGGKGGGGNNSPLHF
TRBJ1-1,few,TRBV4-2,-,CASSQDLRGPGRGTEAFF
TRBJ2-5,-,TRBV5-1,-,CASSFQGGETQYF
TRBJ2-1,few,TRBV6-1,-,CASSRDEGGQFF
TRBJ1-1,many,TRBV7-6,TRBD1,CASSQGQMNTEAFF
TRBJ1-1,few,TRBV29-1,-,CSVRRGEGTEAFF
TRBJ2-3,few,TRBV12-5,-,CASGLSSAYTDTQYF
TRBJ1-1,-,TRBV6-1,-,CASSELEVNTEAFF
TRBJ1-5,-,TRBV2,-,CASRAGEAAQPQHF
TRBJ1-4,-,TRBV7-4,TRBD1,CASRVEGQGNEKLFF
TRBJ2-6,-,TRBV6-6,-,CAHRISGANVLTF